Shown below are 22 T cell receptor beta chains from a single sample sequenced in a study of blood T cells in healthy people across ages. Primers used in a second PCR of about 7 to 12 cycles were a sample-barcoded 5' primer and a J-beta primer mix. TCRdb re-called the 5' RACE reads through MiXCR, storing one row per CDR3 protein. The table shows 730,000 or so distinct CDR3 sequences, with approximately 39% occurring only once. The sequencing input was blood. The receptors come from a woman aged 55-70 years in good health.

The chain recombines TRBV25-1 with TRBJ2-7; D remains ambiguous. The CDR3 totals 14 residues. The V and J ends lost 2 bases and 4 bases respectively, with 12 bases between them. Germline-derived CDR1 and CDR2 are MGHDK and SYGVNS. Here the CDR3 DNA reads TGTGCCAGCAGTGAAAGGGCTAGGTCGTACGAGCAGTACTTC. Translating gives CASSERARSYEQYF.

This clonotype was found a few times. The V and J genes are TRBV6-5 and TRBJ2-1; 7 bases align to TRBD2. After removal of 6 bases from V and 0 bases from J, the junction contained 8 bases not matched to a gene. The germline V gene encodes CDR1 MNHEY and CDR2 SVGAGI. CDR3 length: 16 residues. Written as DNA, the CDR3 is TGTGCCAGCAGACACCCGGGACTAAGCTCCTACAATGAGCAGTTCTTC. Amino acids: CASRHPGLSSYNEQFF.

As regards this clonotype: A much larger clone lies a single base off, so this may be a read error. In nucleotides, the CDR3 is TGTGCCATCAGTGAGGGACAGGGGAAATCTAACTATAGCTACACCTTC. Its translation: CAISEGQGKSNYSYTF. The J gene is TRBJ1-2, the V gene TRBV10-3; 9 positions match TRBD1. CDR3 length equals 16 residues. Germline loops: CDR1 ENHRY, CDR2 SYGVKD.

The chain combines TRBV3-1 with TRBJ2-7; 8 positions match TRBD1. The assigned J gene may be wrong: the sequence end matches TRBJ2-5 better. CDR1 LGHDT and CDR2 YNNKEL come from the germline V gene (reference sequence). The CDR3 is made up of 20 amino acids. For the CDR3, the DNA is TGTGCCAGCAGCCAAGAAATCGGGACAGGAAGAAGAACCGCCCAGGAGACCCAGTACTTC. This translates into CASSQEIGTGRRTAQETQYF.

This chain uses TRBV6-2 or TRBV6-3 with TRBJ2-4; D is perhaps TRBD2 (5 bases). This CDR3 comprises 15 residues. The germline V gene has CDR1 MNHEY and CDR2 SVGEGT. V was trimmed by 6 bases and J by 0 bases, leaving 12 bases between them. The CDR3 protein is CASSSPGVAKNIQYF. The CDR3 DNA follows: TGTGCCAGCAGCTCCCCCGGGGTAGCCAAAAACATTCAGTACTTC.

The CDR3 loop reads CASSPSGQGSYGYTF. As DNA, the CDR3 is TGTGCCAGCAGCCCCTCGGGACAGGGGTCCTATGGCTACACCTTC. This chain connects TRBV7-2 to TRBJ1-2, with 10 nucleotides matching TRBD1. V shed 5 bases, J shed 4 bases, and the junction held 7 bases outside the gene matches. CDR1 is SGHTA and CDR2 is FQGNSA in the germline V gene. This CDR3 region has 15 residues.

This clonotype has at least ten counts. The V and J genes are TRBV5-1 and TRBJ2-7; D gene ambiguous. The V end was cut by 0 bases, the J end by 3 bases, with 22 bases between. CDR1 and CDR2 from the germline V gene are SGHRS and YFSETQ. The CDR3 contains 18 residues. In DNA form, the CDR3 reads TGCGCCAGCAGCTTGGGTGTTCTAGACTGGACCCTACTCTACGAGCAGTACTTC. This encodes CASSLGVLDWTLLYEQYF.

The chain has TRBV7-2 and TRBJ2-1, with TRBD1 matching 12 bases. The CDR3 spans 15 residues. Trimming at V came to 6 bases and at J to 11 bases, leaving 11 bases not matched to a gene. CDR1 and CDR2 from the germline V gene are SGHTA and FQGNSA. Written as DNA, the CDR3 is TGTGCCAGCAGATCTAGGGACAGGGGGCTCTCCCAGCAGTTCTTC. Translation gives CASRSRDRGLSQQFF.

The chain combines TRBV10-3 with TRBJ2-7; 10 nucleotides align to TRBD2. The J call may be mistaken, given a closer DNA end match to TRBJ2-5. CDR3 size: 15 residues. The germline V gene encodes CDR1 ENHRY and CDR2 SYGVKD. The CDR3 coding sequence is TGTGCCAGCTTAGCGGGAGGCCAACCTCAAGAGACCCAGTACTTC. As protein: CASLAGGQPQETQYF.

This clonotype was observed at least ten times. The chain is built from TRBV20-1 and TRBJ2-5; D assignment may be TRBD1 or TRBD2 (5 bases each). Germline V gives CDR1 DFQATT, CDR2 SNEGSKA (reference sequence). V shed 0 bases and J shed 4 bases, with 9 bases lying between them. The CDR3 consists of 13 residues. The CDR3 nucleotides read TGCAGTGCTAGAGAGACGGGGCGAGAGACCCAGTACTTC. Its protein is CSARETGRETQYF.

The sample holds a few counts of this clonotype. V and J are TRBV20-1 and TRBJ2-5; D not certain. The CDR3 is 13 amino acids. CDR1 and CDR2 from the germline V gene are DFQATT and SNEGSKA (reference sequence). V dropped 6 bases and J dropped 0 bases, with 11 bases sitting between them. The CDR3 sequence: CSALTLHQETQYF. CDR3 nucleotide sequence: TGCAGTGCCTTGACACTTCACCAAGAGACCCAGTACTTC.

The rearrangement joins TRBV3-1 to TRBJ2-7, with 9 bases matching TRBD1. The V and J ends lost 2 bases and 5 bases, in that order; junction bases with no gene match: 7. Germline CDR1 LGHDT, CDR2 YNNKEL (reference sequence). This CDR3 has 15 residues. CDR3 loop: CASSQNRGLFHEQYF. For the CDR3, the DNA is TGTGCCAGCAGCCAAAACAGGGGGCTTTTCCACGAGCAGTACTTC.

The chain has TRBV20-1 and TRBJ2-7; D perhaps matches TRBD2 (7 bases). The CDR3 is 15 amino acids. Germline V gene data show CDR1 as DFQATT and CDR2 as SNEGSKA (reference sequence). V lost 0 bases to trimming and J lost 1 base, with 13 bases between them. CDR3 protein: CSARDYGGASYEQYF. The CDR3 DNA sequence: TGCAGTGCTAGAGATTATGGGGGGGCTTCCTACGAGCAGTACTTC.

The chain is built from TRBV4-2 and TRBJ1-1, with D possibly TRBD1 on 6 matching bases. Germline V lookup: CDR1 LGHNA, CDR2 YNFKEQ. The CDR3 runs 13 residues. Trimming stripped 5 bases from V and 1 base from J, with 8 bases between. CDR3 nucleotide sequence: TGTGCCAGCAGCGCCAGGGGGAACACTGAAGCTTTCTTT. Protein product: CASSARGNTEAFF.

The chain employs TRBV18 and TRBJ2-1; D unresolved. Germline V CDR1 and CDR2: KGHSH, LQKENI. CDR3 length: 16 amino acids. V dropped 2 bases and J dropped 2 bases, with 13 bases sitting between them. The DNA of the CDR3 is TGTGCCAGCTCACCAGAGAGCTACTGGGCCTACAATGAGCAGTTCTTC. Translation gives CASSPESYWAYNEQFF. The full variable domain, rest sourced from reference TRBV18 and TRBJ2-1, is NAGVMQNPRHLVRRRGQEARLRCSPMKGHSHVYWYRQLPEEGLKFMVYLQKENIIDESGMPKERFSAEFPKEGPSILRIQQVVRGDSAAYFCASSPESYWAYNEQFFGPGTRLTVL.

This chain connects TRBV27 to TRBJ2-1, with 11 positions matching TRBD2. The germline V gene encodes CDR1 MNHEY and CDR2 SMNVEV (reference sequence). J was trimmed by 2 bases and V by 6 bases; bases with no gene match: 9. This CDR3 comprises 17 residues. CDR3 amino acids: CASSYIAGGPAYNEQFF. Here the CDR3 DNA reads TGTGCCAGCAGCTACATAGCGGGGGGGCCGGCCTACAATGAGCAGTTCTTC.

The rearrangement joins TRBV20-1 to TRBJ2-5, with 13 positions matching TRBD2. With V trimmed by 2 bases and J by 0 bases, 3 bases remained unmatched. The CDR3 runs 16 residues. CDR1 and CDR2 from the germline V gene are DFQATT and SNEGSKA (reference sequence). The CDR3 spells CSARKLAGGYQETQYF. CDR3 bases: TGCAGTGCTAGAAAACTAGCGGGAGGGTACCAAGAGACCCAGTACTTC.

This chain links TRBV20-1 with TRBJ1-1; no clear D gene. The V end was cut by 5 bases, the J end by 1 base, with 8 bases between. In germline, CDR1 is DFQATT, CDR2 SNEGSKA (reference sequence). This CDR3 has 12 amino acids. CDR3 nucleotides: TGCAGTGCTCCGAGAGGGAACACTGAAGCTTTCTTT. Encoded protein: CSAPRGNTEAFF.

A word on this clonotype: A much larger clone lies one base from this, so it may be a read error. The chain has TRBV12-3 or TRBV12-4 and TRBJ2-1, with TRBD2 matching over 7 bases. V dropped 5 bases and J dropped 10; count of bases not matched to a gene: 8. The CDR3 runs to 13 residues. The CDR3 nucleotides read TGTGCCAGCAGTCTCCGGGACTACTACGAGCAGTTCTTC. Translated, it gives CASSLRDYYEQFF.

This clonotype was seen many times. The J gene is TRBJ2-3, the V gene TRBV29-1; D uncertain. Germline V gene lookup returns CDR1 SQVTM and CDR2 ANQGSEA. CDR3 length: 15 amino acids. CDR3 residues: CTYATPIGVPDTQYF. The CDR3 DNA follows: TGCACCTACGCCACGCCGATAGGAGTCCCAGATACGCAGTATTTT.

The rearrangement uses TRBV9 and TRBJ2-7; TRBD2 matches at 13 bases. With V trimmed by 4 bases and J by 2 bases, 3 bases remained unmatched. CDR1 and CDR2 from the germline V gene are SGDLS and YYNGEE. The CDR3 has 15 amino acids. The CDR3 here is CASSHTSGGAYEQYF. The CDR3 DNA reads TGTGCCAGCAGCCACACTAGCGGGGGGGCCTACGAGCAGTACTTC.

This clonotype was seen a handful of times. This chain links TRBV6-5 with TRBJ2-3; D is possibly TRBD1 (5 bases). V was pared by 3 bases and J by 4 bases, with 11 bases between. CDR3 size: 14 residues. Germline V gene sequence: CDR1 MNHEY, CDR2 SVGAGI. CDR3 sequence: CASSYGADPDTQYF. CDR3 sequence (DNA): TGTGCCAGCAGTTATGGGGCAGACCCAGATACGCAGTATTTT.